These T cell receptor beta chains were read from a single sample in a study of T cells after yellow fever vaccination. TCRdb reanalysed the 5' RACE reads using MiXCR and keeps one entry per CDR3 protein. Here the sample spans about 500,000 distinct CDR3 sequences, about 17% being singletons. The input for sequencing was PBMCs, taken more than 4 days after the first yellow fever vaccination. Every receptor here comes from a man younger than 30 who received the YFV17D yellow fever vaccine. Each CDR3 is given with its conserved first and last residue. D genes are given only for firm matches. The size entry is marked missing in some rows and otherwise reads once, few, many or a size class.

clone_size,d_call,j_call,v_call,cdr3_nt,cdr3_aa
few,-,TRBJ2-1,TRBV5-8,TGTGCCAGCAGCTTGGGCATCCTGAATGAGCAGTTCTTC,CASSLGILNEQFF
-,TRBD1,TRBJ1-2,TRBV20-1,TGCAGTGCTAGAGACAGGGGGGCGGGTGGCTACACCTTC,CSARDRGAGGYTF
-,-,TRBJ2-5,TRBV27,TGTGCCAGCAGGGAGGTGGGGTCCCAAGAGACCCAGTACTTC,CASREVGSQETQYF
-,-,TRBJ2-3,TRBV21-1,TGTGCCAGCAGCAAAGAGGGAGACAGGGGCCGGCCAAAGCCTCACCCGCAGTATTTT,CASSKEGDRGRPKPHPQYF
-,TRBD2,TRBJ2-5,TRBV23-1,TGCGCCAGCAGTCACCCGACTAGCGGGGGGCAAGAGACCCAGTACTTC,CASSHPTSGGQETQYF
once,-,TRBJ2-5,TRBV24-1,TGTGCCACCAGTGGGCCAGCCGGGCGATTGAGGGAGACCCAGTACTTC,CATSGPAGRLRETQYF
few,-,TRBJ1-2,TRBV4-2,TGTGCCAGCAGCCTAGGGGTAGGGGATCGGCGGGACTATGGCTACACCTTC,CASSLGVGDRRDYGYTF
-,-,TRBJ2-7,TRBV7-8,TGTGCCAGCAGCCTTAGTGCCTCGTACGAGCAGTACTTC,CASSLSASYEQYF
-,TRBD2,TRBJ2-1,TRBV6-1,TGTGCCAGTTGTTCGGGGACTAGCGGTTACAATGAGCAGTTCTTC,CASCSGTSGYNEQFF
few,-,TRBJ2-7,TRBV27,TGTGCCAGCAGTCGTCAGGGGATTTTCGCGGGCGAGCAGTACTTC,CASSRQGIFAGEQYF
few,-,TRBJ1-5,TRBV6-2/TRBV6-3,TGTGCCAGCAGTTACTTACAGGGTGACAATCAGCCCCAGCATTTT,CASSYLQGDNQPQHF
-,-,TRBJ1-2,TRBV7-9,TGTGCCAGCAGCTTAGCGGGCGCCGTCTATGGCTACACCTTC,CASSLAGAVYGYTF
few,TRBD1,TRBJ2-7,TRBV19,TGTGCCAGTAGTCACCCCGGGACAGCGAACTTCCCCGGGGACGAGCAGTACTTC,CASSHPGTANFPGDEQYF
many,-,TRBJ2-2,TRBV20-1,TGCAGTGCCGGGACGGTGAACACCGGGGAGCTGTTTTTT,CSAGTVNTGELFF